Each of the 10 T cell receptor beta chains below was sequenced from the same sample in a study of cytomegalovirus exposure and HLA in healthy donors. Some clones are missing from TCRdb's copy, which holds only in-frame ones; the method was immunoSEQ multiplex PCR. The top ten hold about 1.7% of the sample, which has about 130,000 clones, 95% to 97% seen once. The sequenced sample consisted of PBMCs. Every receptor here comes from a man aged 18 to 29 in good health and CMV-seronegative.

The chain recombines TRBV5-4 with TRBJ2-7; 11 bases fit TRBD2. Trimming at V came to 3 bases and at J to 2 bases, leaving 7 bases not matched to a gene. Per germline, CDR1 SGHNT and CDR2 YYREEE (reference sequence). This CDR3 has 16 amino acids. The DNA for the CDR3 is TGTGCCAGCAGCTCCACAACTAGCGGGAGCCCCTACGAGCAGTACTTC. This translates into CASSSTTSGSPYEQYF. Together with reference TRBV5-4 and TRBJ2-7, the CDR3 gives the full variable domain: ETGVTQSPTHLIKTRGQQVTLRCSSQSGHNTVSWYQQALGQGPQFIFQYYREEENGRGNFPPRFSGLQFPNYSSELNVNALELDDSALYLCASSSTTSGSPYEQYFGPGTRLTVT.

The chain carries TRBV12-5 and TRBJ2-2; TRBD1 is a possible D gene (6 bases). Germline V CDR1 and CDR2: LGHNT, FRNRAP. This CDR3 comprises 13 residues. Trimming left V 4 bases short and J 6 bases short, with 9 bases between. Here the CDR3 reads CASGWTDSGELFF. The CDR3 DNA is TGTGCTAGTGGTTGGACAGATTCCGGGGAGCTGTTTTTT.

The chain recombines TRBV18 with TRBJ2-2, with TRBD1 as a possible D gene (6 bases). Germline CDR1 KGHSH, CDR2 LQKENI. The V end lost 4 bases, the J end lost 0 bases, and 12 bases lay between the germline ends. The CDR3 consists of 16 residues. This chain's CDR3 is CASSLGQTSNTGELFF. CDR3 DNA sequence: TGTGCCAGCTCACTCGGACAGACGTCGAACACCGGGGAGCTGTTTTTT. Together with reference TRBV18 and TRBJ2-2, the CDR3 gives the full variable domain: NAGVMQNPRHLVRRRGQEARLRCSPMKGHSHVYWYRQLPEEGLKFMVYLQKENIIDESGMPKERFSAEFPKEGPSILRIQQVVRGDSAAYFCASSLGQTSNTGELFFGEGSRLTVL.

The chain employs TRBV6-1 and TRBJ1-1; TRBD1 might be the D (5 bases). The CDR3 covers 14 residues. The V end lost 7 bases, the J end lost 7 bases, and 19 bases lay between the germline ends. Germline lookup yields CDR1 MNHNS and CDR2 SASEGT. The CDR3 bases are TGTGCCAGCACCCCACCGGGACTTTCCAATGAAGCTTTCTTT. Translating it yields CASTPPGLSNEAFF.

On this clone: The sample carries other DNA sequences with the same CDR3. The chain is built from TRBV7-3 and TRBJ1-1; TRBD1 agrees at 8 bases. The V and J ends lost 5 bases and 1 base, in that order; junction bases with no gene match: 3. The CDR3 length is 14 residues. Germline V gene sequence: CDR1 SGHTA, CDR2 FQGTGA. The CDR3 loop reads CASSVGQGNTEAFF. The CDR3 nucleotides read TGTGCCAGCAGCGTAGGACAGGGGAACACTGAAGCTTTCTTT.

The rearrangement joins TRBV6-5 to TRBJ2-1, with 11 positions matching TRBD2. Germline assignment: CDR1 MNHEY and CDR2 SVGAGI. This CDR3 has 16 amino acids. The trim removed 2 bases at V and 2 bases at J, leaving 2 bases unmatched. For the CDR3, the DNA is TGTGCCAGCAGTTACGTACTAGCGGGAGCCTACAATGAGCAGTTCTTC. This encodes CASSYVLAGAYNEQFF.

J is TRBJ2-7 and V is TRBV10-3; TRBD2 matches 7 bases. CDR3 length equals 15 residues. With V trimmed by 4 bases and J by 0 bases, 6 bases remained unmatched. Germline-derived CDR1 and CDR2 are ENHRY and SYGVKD. The CDR3 spells CAISGLLATSYEQYF. DNA of the CDR3: TGTGCCATCAGTGGGTTACTAGCGACCTCCTACGAGCAGTACTTC.

The genes are TRBV30 and TRBJ1-5; TRBD1 matches 8 bases. V dropped 0 bases and J dropped 6; count of bases not matched to a gene: 7. The CDR3 contains 15 residues. Germline CDR1 and CDR2: GTSNPN and SVGIG (reference sequence). The CDR3 reads CAWSVRTGKGQPQHF. The CDR3 DNA follows: TGTGCCTGGAGTGTGAGGACAGGGAAGGGTCAGCCCCAGCATTTT.

The J gene is TRBJ2-7, the V gene TRBV25-1, with a weak D call TRBD1 (6 bases). The V gene's germline CDR1 is MGHDK and CDR2 SYGVNS. Trimming pared 2 bases from V and 2 bases from J, leaving 10 bases between. This CDR3 spans 14 amino acids. The CDR3, as DNA: TGTGCCAGCAGTGAAGTAGGGACAACCTACGAGCAGTACTTC. Its protein is CASSEVGTTYEQYF.

This clone was observed once. This chain connects TRBV7-3 to TRBJ2-1; TRBD1 might be the D (5 bases). The V end lost 4 bases, the J end lost 7 bases, and 17 bases lay between the germline ends. The CDR3 loop spans 15 amino acids. Germline loops: CDR1 SGHTA, CDR2 FQGTGA. CDR3 in amino acids: CASSSPGAGQNEQFF. The CDR3, as DNA: TGTGCCAGCAGCTCCCCGGGCGCAGGGCAGAATGAGCAGTTCTTC.